What follows describes a single T cell receptor beta chain. The antigen remains unidentified. V lost 0 bases, J lost 5 bases, and 5 bases lay in between. The germline V gene has CDR1 SGDLS and CDR2 YYNGEE. This CDR3 spans 13 amino acids. The sample originates from a study of OX40 agonist ivuxolimab in advanced cancers. TCRdb's table, derived via immunoSEQ multiplex PCR, lists solely in-frame clones and lacks some. The data contain 65,000 to 85,000 clones, more than 75% of them singletons. Study-level findings and limits: At 0.1 to 3.0 mg/kg and by week 6, CD4+ and CD8+ T cells in the blood had expanded clonally.

The gene calls are TRBV9 and TRBJ1-4; a possible D gene is TRBD1 (5 bases). This specimen consisted of CD4+ or CD8+ T cells sorted from blood, obtained in a trial of the OX40 agonist ivuxolimab. This receptor was obtained from an adult with an advanced solid tumor such as melanoma, head and neck, liver or kidney cancer. The CDR3 loop reads CASSVAGNEKLFF. The CDR3 DNA is TGTGCCAGCAGCGTAGCAGGGAATGAAAAACTGTTTTTT.